Here is one TCR beta chain with its context. The target antigen is unknown. The data are from a study of T cell responses to AZD1222 COVID-19 vaccine. Findings and caveats of the study: The donors showed a predominance of white British ancestry and of females, with possible underestimation of clonal diversity. Seropositive at baseline were only a handful of AZD1222 recipients. Vaccination with two AZD1222 doses was followed by a rise in Spike-specific TCR breadth and depth.

The method was immunoSEQ multiplex PCR; TCRdb's version includes in-frame clones alone and lacks a portion of them. The table records 150,000 or so clones, 85% to 90% of them present only once. The material sequenced was peripheral blood, taken 28 days after the second dose of the MenACWY control vaccine. The sequence came from an adult who received the MenACWY meningococcal vaccine as a control.

Here the CDR3 DNA reads TGCGCCAGCAGTCAACGTTACACCGGGGAGCTGTTTTTT. Its protein product is CASSQRYTGELFF. This chain uses TRBV23-1 with TRBJ2-2, with D unclear. TRBV23-1 is marked as an open reading frame, function uncertain. The length of the CDR3 is 13 residues. The V end lost 2 bases, the J end lost 3 bases, and 4 bases lay between the germline ends.